The T cell receptor beta chain described here comes from a study of blood T cell repertoires in COVID-19. The wider study: Whether acute or convalescent, the COVID-19 samples came from the United States, Italy and Spain. T cells, B-cell-depleted T cells, or PBMCs supplied cDNA or gDNA.

As originally analysed: The authors estimated nucleated cell counts from reference gene primer amplification. Generated by immunoSEQ multiplex PCR, the TCRdb table keeps only in-frame clones and is missing some. D and trimming come from the DNA, and the V and J calls and clone size come from that table. The sample has around 190,000 clones, roughly 87% seen once. Self-reported history from a screening survey and questionnaire set each donor's cohort. The CDR3 is 14 residues long. CDR1 is MNHEY and CDR2 is SMNVEV in the germline V gene (reference sequence). Trimming removed 4 bases from V and 7 bases from J, with 17 bases in between.

The rearrangement links TRBV27 to TRBJ2-7; no clear D. This receptor was obtained from a man in his late teens or twenties with acute COVID-19. Sequencing was performed on PBMCs or T cells enriched from blood (not recorded which). CDR3 bases: TGTGCCAGCAGTTATTGGCCTAGATCGGCTGAGCAGTACTTC. Amino acids: CASSYWPRSAEQYF.